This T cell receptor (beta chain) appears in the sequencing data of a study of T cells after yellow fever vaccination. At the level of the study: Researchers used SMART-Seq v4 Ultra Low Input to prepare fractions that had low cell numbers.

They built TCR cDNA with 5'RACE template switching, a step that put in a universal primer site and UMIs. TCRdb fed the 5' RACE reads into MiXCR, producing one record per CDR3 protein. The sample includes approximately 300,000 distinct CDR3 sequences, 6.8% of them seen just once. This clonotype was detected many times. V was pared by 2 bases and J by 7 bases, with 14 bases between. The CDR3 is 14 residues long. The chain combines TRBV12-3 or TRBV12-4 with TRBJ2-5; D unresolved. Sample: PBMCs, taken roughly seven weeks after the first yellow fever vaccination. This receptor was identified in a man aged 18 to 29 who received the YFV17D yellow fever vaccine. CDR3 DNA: TGTGCCAGCAGTTTATCCCCCTTGGCCGCGACCCAGTACTTC. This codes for CASSLSPLAATQYF.